A single sample is the source of the 9 T cell receptor beta chains below, sequenced in a study of T cell repertoires in cytomegalovirus infection. No antigen is known for these receptors. One entry per CDR3 protein, called by TCRdb with MiXCR from the reads. There are some 110,000 distinct CDR3 sequences in the sample; over 9.5% occur only once, and around a third lies in the top ten. The sample consisted of PBMCs, sequenced either directly or after in vitro stimulation (not recorded which). The source of these receptors is a human donor in good health (CMV status not recorded). Some clones in this sample may be carry-over from other donors' samples.

This clonotype was detected ten times or more. The chain employs TRBV7-2 and TRBJ1-1; D perhaps matches TRBD1 (6 bases). The CDR3 consists of 14 residues. The germline V and J ends were trimmed by 8 bases and 5 bases, with 18 bases remaining between them. Germline V gene sequence: CDR1 SGHTA, CDR2 FQGNSA. The CDR3 sequence is CASRRDIKTTEAFF. The DNA of the CDR3 is TGTGCCAGCCGCCGGGACATTAAAACAACTGAAGCTTTCTTT.

This clonotype has just a few counts. The chain links TRBV28 to TRBJ2-5; TRBD2 is a possible D gene (6 bases). CDR1 MDHEN and CDR2 SYDVKM come from the germline V gene. V was trimmed by 2 bases and J by 0 bases, leaving 10 bases between them. This CDR3 spans 15 amino acids. The CDR3 bases are TGTGCCAGCAGTTTAGGGGGGACGTACCAAGAGACCCAGTACTTC. As protein: CASSLGGTYQETQYF.

V usage is TRBV20-1 and J usage is TRBJ2-1, with D tentatively TRBD2 (5 bases). Trimming cost V 6 bases and J 5 bases, with 8 bases left between them. CDR3 length: 11 residues. Germline loops: CDR1 DFQATT, CDR2 SNEGSKA (reference sequence). CDR3 in amino acids: CSAGNDNEQFF. CDR3 coding DNA: TGCAGTGCCGGGAACGACAATGAGCAGTTCTTC.

This clonotype has only a few counts. V is TRBV6-5 and J is TRBJ1-1, with D perhaps TRBD1 (5 bases). The CDR3 totals 16 residues. CDR1 is MNHEY, CDR2 SVGAGI, per germline. Trimming cost V 2 bases and J 3 bases, with 16 bases left between them. CDR3 nucleotide sequence: TGTGCCAGCAGTTACCGACTTGGGGGGGGTGACACTGAAGCTTTCTTT. It specifies CASSYRLGGGDTEAFF.

This clonotype appeared many times. The chain uses TRBV6-5 and TRBJ1-1; no firm D call. CDR1 MNHEY and CDR2 SVGAGI come from the germline V gene. The CDR3 covers 19 residues. V lost 5 bases and J 0 bases, leaving 25 bases between the germline ends. As DNA, the CDR3 is TGTGCCAGCAGTCTGTTACTCGAATCGAGGAAACCGATGAACACTGAAGCTTTCTTT. This sequence encodes CASSLLLESRKPMNTEAFF.

The chain joins TRBV5-1 to TRBJ2-5, with 9 bases aligning to TRBD1. CDR1 is SGHRS and CDR2 is YFSETQ in the germline V gene. CDR3 size: 15 residues. The V segment lost 4 bases and the J segment 5 bases; nucleotides outside the gene matches: 9. DNA of the CDR3: TGCGCCAGCAGCCCGTACGGGACAGGGAGGGAGACCCAGTACTTC. Translated: CASSPYGTGRETQYF.

There are a few counts of this clonotype. V usage is TRBV6-6 and J usage is TRBJ2-1; 12 positions match TRBD2. Germline trimming cut 2 bases from V and 4 bases from J; bases unmatched to any gene: 21. CDR1 and CDR2 (germline): MNHNY, SVGAGI (reference sequence). CDR3 length: 22 residues. CDR3 sequence: CASSYPEAGHNLGLAGYNEQFF. The CDR3, as DNA: TGTGCCAGCAGTTACCCGGAGGCAGGGCACAACCTGGGACTAGCGGGTTACAATGAGCAGTTCTTC.

This chain connects TRBV12-3 or TRBV12-4 to TRBJ1-1; TRBD1 is a possible D gene (5 bases). The CDR3 length is 15 residues. Trimming left V 5 bases short and J 5 bases short, with 18 bases between. The CDR3 sequence is CASSTLGTRETEAFF. The CDR3 region has the DNA TGTGCCAGCAGTACCCTTGGGACGAGAGAAACTGAAGCTTTCTTT.

This clonotype came up many times. This chain joins TRBV7-2 and TRBJ2-5; 10 positions agree with TRBD1. The CDR3 is 16 amino acids. V shed 1 base, J shed 2 bases, and the junction held 4 bases outside the gene matches. Germline V lookup: CDR1 SGHTA, CDR2 FQGNSA. The CDR3 is CASSLGDRGPQETQYF. The CDR3 nucleotides read TGTGCCAGCAGCTTAGGCGACAGGGGGCCTCAAGAGACCCAGTACTTC.